This T cell receptor beta chain was found in a study of regulatory T cells in long-lasting Graves disease. As to time point: newly diagnosed GD, antithyroid drugs for less than 3 months. With RNA extracted from PBMCs as input, the TCR library was made. Both iRepertoire HTBI primers and Arm-PCR of CDR3 regions were used to build the TCR beta libraries. One entry per CDR3 protein results from TCRdb running MiXCR on the multiplex PCR reads. The repertoire has approximately 400,000 distinct CDR3 sequences, roughly a sixth of them found once; the top ten carry approximately 21%. V trimming: 6 bases; J trimming: 5 bases; junction bases outside the gene matches: 8. CDR1 MNHEY and CDR2 SVGEGT come from the germline V gene. The CDR3 sequence is 14 residues long. The table lists this clonotype with many counts. Its antigen is not known. Whole-study findings and limits: When disease was persistent, TRBV28, TRBJ1-2 and TRBJ2-5 were the favored segments.

J is TRBJ1-1 and V is TRBV6-2 or TRBV6-3; 8 nucleotides line up with TRBD1. Specimen: peripheral blood mononuclear cells (PBMCs), collected at new diagnosis, from a patient treated with antithyroid drugs. The sequence derives from a female donor with Graves disease. The DNA of the CDR3 is TGTGCCAGCAGAGGGTTGACAGGGGAGACTGAAGCTTTCTTT. This sequence encodes CASRGLTGETEAFF.